This passage covers 28 T cell receptor beta chains from one sample sequenced in a study of cytomegalovirus exposure and HLA in healthy donors. PCR was performed using 60 Vbeta and 13 Jbeta primers. Sequencing used immunoSEQ multiplex PCR; TCRdb keeps in-frame clones, though not all of them. The data hold some 150,000 clones, with more than 60% observed a single time. Sequenced material: PBMCs. These receptors were collected from a female donor in good health and CMV-seronegative.

The CDR3 bases are TGCGCCAGCAGCTTAGAGGAGTACTCTGGAAACACCATATATTTT. This sequence encodes CASSLEEYSGNTIYF. V and J are TRBV5-1 and TRBJ1-3; D is ambiguous. V gave up 2 bases and J gave up 0 bases, with 9 bases separating them. CDR1 and CDR2 from the germline V gene are SGHRS and YFSETQ. CDR3 length equals 15 residues.

This clone was seen just once. This chain connects TRBV11-2 to TRBJ2-1; a weak D match, TRBD1 (7 bases). The CDR3 covers 16 residues. Germline-derived CDR1 and CDR2 are SGHAT and FQNNGV. The V gene lost 1 base and the J gene lost 10 bases, with 20 bases spanning the gap. The CDR3 bases are TGTGCCAGCAGCTTAGGGCGGGACAGTTCCCTCCCGGAGCAGTTCTTC. Its translation: CASSLGRDSSLPEQFF.

V gene TRBV28 combines with J gene TRBJ2-3, with TRBD2 identical over 7 bases. V was pared by 5 bases and J by 0 bases, with 5 bases of the junction left unmatched. CDR1 and CDR2 from the germline V gene are MDHEN and SYDVKM. The CDR3 loop spans 15 amino acids. The CDR3 region has the DNA TGTGCCAGCAGTCAAGCGGGGACCAGCACAGATACGCAGTATTTT. The encoded protein is CASSQAGTSTDTQYF.

The V gene is TRBV29-1, the J gene TRBJ1-1; 8 bases match TRBD1. Unmatched junction bases numbered 2, after V lost 7 bases and J lost 1 base. CDR3 size: 12 residues. Germline assignment: CDR1 SQVTM and CDR2 ANQGSEA. The CDR3 coding sequence is TGCAGCGGAGGACAGGGGAACACTGAAGCTTTCTTT. It encodes CSGGQGNTEAFF.

The chain combines TRBV5-1 with TRBJ2-5; D ambiguous. This CDR3 comprises 14 residues. Germline CDR1 is SGHRS and CDR2 is YFSETQ. Trimming took off 0 bases at V and 5 bases at J, with 11 bases between the two ends. The CDR3 loop reads CASSLELTGETQYF. CDR3 nucleotide sequence: TGCGCCAGCAGCTTGGAATTGACCGGGGAGACCCAGTACTTC.

The chain uses TRBV11-1 and TRBJ1-1; the match to TRBD1 covers 9 bases. Per the germline V gene, CDR1 is SGHAT and CDR2 is FQDESV (reference sequence). The CDR3 runs to 17 residues. After removal of 0 bases from V and 2 bases from J, the junction contained 7 bases not matched to a gene. CDR3 protein: CASSLAYPGQGNTEAFF. The CDR3 nucleotides read TGTGCCAGCAGCTTAGCCTATCCGGGACAGGGAAACACTGAAGCTTTCTTT.

The rearrangement links TRBV11-2 to TRBJ2-7; weak D call: TRBD2 (5 bases). The CDR3 has 14 residues. V was pared by 5 bases and J by 4 bases, with 15 bases between. Germline V gene data show CDR1 as SGHAT and CDR2 as FQNNGV. CDR3 loop: CASSRVARTYEQYF. The CDR3 region has the DNA TGTGCCAGCAGCCGTGTAGCGAGAACATACGAGCAGTACTTC.

The genes are TRBV13 and TRBJ1-2, with D possibly matching TRBD1 (6 bases). Trimming took 0 bases from V and 2 from J, leaving 10 bases between them. This CDR3 has 15 amino acids. Germline V CDR1 and CDR2: PRHDT, FYEKMQ (reference sequence). The CDR3 protein is CASSLGLGANYGYTF. Written as DNA, the CDR3 is TGTGCCAGCAGCTTAGGCCTGGGGGCGAACTATGGCTACACCTTC.

J is TRBJ1-2 and V is TRBV15, with 9 bases identical to TRBD1. This CDR3 comprises 16 residues. Germline loops: CDR1 LNHNV, CDR2 YYDKDF (reference sequence). The V segment lost 3 bases and the J segment 5 bases; nucleotides outside the gene matches: 10. This chain's CDR3 is CATSRDDRGDRYGYTF. The CDR3 DNA sequence: TGTGCCACCAGCAGGGACGACAGGGGGGATAGGTATGGCTACACCTTC.

The chain combines TRBV7-6 with TRBJ2-2, with 7 bases matching TRBD1. The trim removed 3 bases at V and 6 bases at J, leaving 1 base unmatched. Germline loops: CDR1 SGHVS, CDR2 FNYEAQ. This CDR3 has 13 residues. CDR3 residues: CASSFTGAGELFF. The DNA of the CDR3 is TGTGCCAGCAGCTTTACAGGGGCCGGGGAGCTGTTTTTT.

This clone occurred once. CDR3 in DNA: TGCGCCAGCAGCTCGGGATCAAGCTCCTACAATGAGCAGTTCTTC. This translates into CASSSGSSSYNEQFF. The genes are TRBV5-1 and TRBJ2-1; maybe TRBD2 (5 bases). CDR3 length: 15 amino acids. V lost 3 bases, J lost 0 bases, and 10 bases lay in between. Germline assignment: CDR1 SGHRS and CDR2 YFSETQ.

The genes are TRBV7-9 and TRBJ2-1; 7 bases align to TRBD1. Trimming removed 5 bases from V and 6 bases from J; junction bases left unmatched: 10. The CDR3 has 15 amino acids. Germline-derived CDR1 and CDR2 are SEHNR and FQNEAQ (reference sequence). The CDR3 DNA follows: TGTGCCAGCAGCCGGAGACAGGGAACTGCCAATGAGCAGTTCTTC. Amino acids: CASSRRQGTANEQFF.

As regards this clone: In the same sample, other DNA sequences code for this CDR3. The rearrangement links TRBV30 to TRBJ1-2; D call uncertain. The CDR3 has 11 amino acids. V was cut by 0 bases and J by 8 bases, with 7 bases left in between. Germline CDR1 GTSNPN, CDR2 SVGIG (reference sequence). The DNA for the CDR3 is TGTGCCTGGAGTGTAGGAGGGGGCTACACCTTC. As protein: CAWSVGGGYTF.

In this sample, this clone turned up once. The rearrangement uses TRBV13 and TRBJ2-5, with TRBD1 identical over 10 bases. In germline, CDR1 is PRHDT, CDR2 FYEKMQ (reference sequence). With V trimmed by 4 bases and J by 11 bases, 10 bases remained unmatched. This CDR3 is 14 amino acids long. CDR3 sequence (DNA): TGTGCCAGCAGCTCCGGGACAGGGGAGGAGGAGCAGTACTTC. It encodes CASSSGTGEEEQYF.

This rearrangement joins TRBV7-2 to TRBJ2-7, with 8 bases lining up with TRBD2. V was pared by 5 bases and J by 3 bases, with 6 bases of the junction left unmatched. Germline V lookup: CDR1 SGHTA, CDR2 FQGNSA. This CDR3 comprises 14 residues. The DNA of the CDR3 is TGTGCCAGCAGCATTGGAGCGGGGGACTACGAGCAGTACTTC. As protein: CASSIGAGDYEQYF.

The gene calls are TRBV7-3 and TRBJ1-1; no firm D call. V gave up 2 bases and J gave up 0 bases, with 4 bases separating them. The CDR3 length is 13 residues. The germline gives CDR1 SGHTA, CDR2 FQGTGA. CDR3 nucleotides: TGTGCCAGCAGCTTAGGCATGAACACTGAAGCTTTCTTT. Residues: CASSLGMNTEAFF.

The genes are TRBV7-3 and TRBJ2-1; 10 bases are a match to TRBD2. Germline V gene lookup returns CDR1 SGHTA and CDR2 FQGTGA. The CDR3 is 17 residues long. J gave up 0 bases and V 2 bases, and 4 bases lay outside the gene matches. CDR3 in DNA: TGTGCCAGCAGCTTACTAGCGGGAGTTAGCTCCTACAATGAGCAGTTCTTC. This codes for CASSLLAGVSSYNEQFF.

The chain combines TRBV5-1 with TRBJ1-6; tentative D call: TRBD1 (5 bases). V lost 4 bases, J lost 7 bases, and 15 bases lay in between. The V gene's germline CDR1 is SGHRS and CDR2 YFSETQ. CDR3 length: 15 amino acids. The CDR3 here is CASSSNRRGNSPLHF. In nucleotides, the CDR3 is TGCGCCAGCAGCAGTAACCGGAGGGGCAATTCACCCCTCCACTTT.

The chain joins TRBV29-1 to TRBJ1-1; 7 nucleotides match TRBD1. Germline lookup yields CDR1 SQVTM and CDR2 ANQGSEA. V shed 3 bases, J shed 2 bases, and the junction held 9 bases outside the gene matches. The CDR3 extends over 15 amino acids. Here the CDR3 DNA reads TGCAGCGTTGAGAAGGACAGGATACTTAACACTGAAGCTTTCTTT. Encoded protein: CSVEKDRILNTEAFF.

This chain uses TRBV7-3 with TRBJ2-7; 7 nucleotides align to TRBD2. After removal of 3 bases from V and 5 bases from J, the junction contained 7 bases not matched to a gene. This CDR3 is built from 14 residues. Germline V gene data show CDR1 as SGHTA and CDR2 as FQGTGA. The CDR3 sequence is CASSFGGSKHEQYF. The CDR3 nucleotides read TGTGCCAGCAGCTTTGGCGGGAGTAAGCACGAGCAGTACTTC.

The V gene is TRBV28, the J gene TRBJ1-2; 9 bases are shared with TRBD1. Germline assignment: CDR1 MDHEN and CDR2 SYDVKM. CDR3 length equals 17 residues. After removal of 6 bases from V and 4 bases from J, the junction contained 15 bases not matched to a gene. The CDR3 loop is CASSRDRASGGSYGYTF. The CDR3 DNA sequence: TGTGCCAGCAGCCGGGACAGGGCCTCCGGGGGGTCCTATGGCTACACCTTC.

The rearrangement joins TRBV2 to TRBJ1-2; D may be TRBD1 (6 bases). The V and J ends lost 0 bases and 4 bases respectively, with 12 bases between them. The CDR3 loop spans 15 amino acids. Germline V gives CDR1 SNHLY, CDR2 FYNNEI. CDR3 coding DNA: TGTGCCAGCAGTGAAGCGGGCGGGGGGCCCTATGGCTACACCTTC. Amino acids: CASSEAGGGPYGYTF.

This clone was picked up a small number of times. The rearrangement links TRBV7-9 to TRBJ1-3, with TRBD1 matching over 7 bases. Germline loops: CDR1 SEHNR, CDR2 FQNEAQ (reference sequence). V lost 5 bases, J lost 7 bases, and 17 bases stayed unmatched. CDR3 length: 17 amino acids. Here the CDR3 reads CASSLKQGPRVQNTIYF. In DNA, the CDR3 is TGTGCCAGCAGCCTAAAACAGGGGCCGCGAGTCCAGAACACCATATATTTT.

The V gene is TRBV4-2, the J gene TRBJ1-3; TRBD1 might be the D (6 bases). Germline CDR1 LGHNA, CDR2 YNFKEQ. V shed 4 bases and J shed 4 bases, with 11 bases lying between them. CDR3 size: 14 residues. CDR3: CASSPRGNGNTIYF. The CDR3 DNA is TGTGCCAGCAGCCCCAGGGGTAACGGAAACACCATATATTTT.

This clone appeared a few times. The chain uses TRBV7-9 and TRBJ2-1; TRBD2 might be the D (5 bases). This CDR3 has 16 residues. Germline values: CDR1 SEHNR, CDR2 FQNEAQ (reference sequence). V was shortened by 8 bases and J by 7 bases, with 24 bases between the two germline ends. The CDR3 nucleotides are TGTGCCAGCTTAAAACTAGGCGGAATGATAGATAATGAGCAGTTCTTC. Translated, it gives CASLKLGGMIDNEQFF.

The rearrangement links TRBV2 to TRBJ2-7; a weak D match, TRBD2 (6 bases). Trimming cost V 3 bases and J 4 bases, with 37 bases left between them. The length of the CDR3 is 22 residues. Germline V gene data show CDR1 as SNHLY and CDR2 as FYNNEI. The CDR3 protein is CASSETDLHWGGGPIRAYEQYF. In nucleotides, the CDR3 is TGTGCCAGCAGTGAGACAGACTTACATTGGGGAGGTGGGCCGATTCGGGCTTACGAGCAGTACTTC.

The gene calls are TRBV19 and TRBJ2-6; tentative D call: TRBD1 (5 bases). The CDR3 is 16 residues long. The germline CDR1 and CDR2 sequences are LNHDA and SQIVND (reference sequence). Trimming shortened V by 8 bases and J by 0 bases, and 14 bases separated the two germline ends. DNA for the CDR3: TGTGCCAGTGGGGCTCGGCTAACCTCTGGGGCCAACGTCCTGACTTTC. It specifies CASGARLTSGANVLTF.

This clone came up once. One end of the junction is discordant with germline, which a read error may explain. The chain carries TRBV7-9 and TRBJ2-1, with D possibly TRBD2 on 5 matching bases. Germline assignment: CDR1 SEHNR and CDR2 FQNEAQ (reference sequence). The length of the CDR3 is 19 residues. DNA for the CDR3: TGTGCCAGCAGCGGTACTCGGCGTAGCGCCCCATCCTCCGACAATGAGCAGTTCTTC. Its translation is CASSGTRRSAPSSDNEQFF.